The present TCR beta chain was sequenced within a study of naive CD8 T cells in extremely preterm neonates. The healthy nonsmoking adult controls had a median age of about 39 years, range about 20-50 years. Study-level findings and limits: Preterm neonate repertoires were significantly less rich by iChao1 than others.

The CDR3 is made up of 15 amino acids. Trimming removed 5 bases from V and 2 bases from J; junction bases left unmatched: 7. Germline V gives CDR1 SEHNR, CDR2 FQNEAQ (reference sequence). Sequenced by immunoSEQ multiplex PCR; TCRdb stores in-frame clones only, minus some. In the table there are 4,000 to 6,500 clones, 95% to 98% of which are singletons. About this clone itself: As yet, its antigen is unknown.

This receptor was obtained from a human donor in good health. The chain combines TRBV7-9 with TRBJ2-3, with 7 bases that match TRBD1. The source material was naive CD8+ T cells from blood. The CDR3 DNA is TGTGCCAGCAGCCCCCGGGACAGAAACACAGATACGCAGTATTTT. This sequence encodes CASSPRDRNTDTQYF.